These 15 T cell receptor beta chains were all obtained from the same sample, sequenced in a study of blood T cells in healthy people across ages. Through a sample-barcoded 5' primer and a J-beta primer mix, a second PCR was run for roughly 6 to 12 cycles. TCRdb redid the calling of the 5' RACE reads with MiXCR, one entry per CDR3 protein. The sample gives 700,000 or so distinct CDR3 sequences, about a fifth of which show up once; roughly 22% is in the top ten. Sequenced sample: blood. The receptors were gathered from a man aged 70 or older in good health.

The chain is built from TRBV7-3 and TRBJ2-5, with a tentative D call TRBD2 (5 bases). The last part of the DNA fits TRBJ2-1 better; the J call may be wrong. This CDR3 is built from 14 residues. Germline lookup yields CDR1 SGHTA and CDR2 FQGTGA. The CDR3 here is CASSLGLASNEQFF. Written as DNA, the CDR3 is TGTGCCAGCAGCTTAGGGCTAGCTTCCAATGAGCAGTTCTTC.

This chain uses TRBV12-3 or TRBV12-4 with TRBJ2-1; TRBD1 matches 8 bases. With 4 bases clipped from V and 9 bases from J, the junction kept 11 bases outside the gene matches. CDR3 length equals 15 residues. CDR3 amino acids: CASSSHGQGWIEQFF. The CDR3 DNA reads as TGTGCCAGCAGTTCCCACGGACAGGGTTGGATTGAGCAGTTCTTC.

This clonotype was counted only a few times. The CDR3 loop is CSAQGLAGGRVTDTQYF. CDR3 DNA: TGCAGTGCGCAGGGACTAGCGGGGGGGCGTGTTACAGATACGCAGTATTTT. The chain couples TRBV20-1 to TRBJ2-3; TRBD2 aligns across 16 bases. There are 17 residues in the CDR3. V lost 6 bases, J lost 3 bases, and 9 bases stayed unmatched. Germline CDR1 and CDR2: DFQATT and SNEGSKA (reference sequence).

This sequence joins TRBV28 and TRBJ2-5; TRBD1 might be the D (6 bases). The DNA end lines up better with TRBJ2-7; the J call may be wrong. The CDR3 is made up of 15 amino acids. Germline V gene data show CDR1 as MDHEN and CDR2 as SYDVKM. CDR3 sequence reads: CASSPHQDSSYEQYF. In DNA form, the CDR3 reads TGTGCCAGCAGCCCACACCAGGACAGCTCCTACGAGCAGTACTTC.

This clonotype was seen a handful of times. V is TRBV21-1 and J is TRBJ2-5; whether TRBD2, the table's D call, matches the DNA was not checked. The J call may be in error: the DNA end matches TRBJ2-1 better. TRBV21-1 is a listed pseudogene. The CDR3 has 17 amino acids. For the CDR3, the DNA is TGTGCCAGCAGTCTCTCAAGCGGGACTAGCGTGAGAAATGAGCAGTTCTTC. Translating gives CASSLSSGTSVRNEQFF.

The gene calls are TRBV9 and TRBJ2-3; no clear D. The V end was cut by 2 bases, the J end by 0 bases, with 13 bases between. The CDR3 loop spans 16 amino acids. Germline CDR1 and CDR2: SGDLS and YYNGEE. The CDR3 coding sequence is TGTGCCAGCAGCGTCGAGGCAGCAATCAGCACAGATACGCAGTATTTT. It yields the protein CASSVEAAISTDTQYF.

Written as DNA, the CDR3 is TGTGCCAGCAGTCTGAGGAAGGACAATAGCAATCAGCCCCAGCATTTT. This sequence encodes CASSLRKDNSNQPQHF. The J gene is TRBJ1-5, the V gene TRBV27; D is perhaps TRBD1 (5 bases). CDR1 and CDR2 (germline): MNHEY, SMNVEV (reference sequence). The CDR3 extends over 16 amino acids. Trimming pared 5 bases from V and 0 bases from J, leaving 14 bases between.

The chain is built from TRBV7-2 and TRBJ2-2; 8 bases agree with TRBD2. This CDR3 contains 16 residues. The germline CDR1 and CDR2 sequences are SGHTA and FQGNSA. The ends lost 1 base at V and 7 bases at J; junction bases unmatched: 8. In nucleotides, the CDR3 is TGTGCCAGCAGCTTAGTCGGGGGGGCCGCCGGCGGGGAGCTGTTTTTT. Protein sequence: CASSLVGGAAGGELFF.

CDR3 bases: TGTGCCAGCAGCGCCCGGCGGTTCGAGCAGTACTTC. It is translated as CASSARRFEQYF. V usage is TRBV13 and J usage is TRBJ2-5; D gene unclear. TRBJ2-7 matches the DNA end more closely, so the J call is doubtful. Germline CDR1 and CDR2: PRHDT and FYEKMQ (reference sequence). This CDR3 spans 12 amino acids.

The CDR3 DNA follows: TGTGCCAGCAGCTTAGCTCTTAGCGGGGGTTACAATGAGCAGTTCTTC. Translated, it gives CASSLALSGGYNEQFF. The J gene is TRBJ2-1, the V gene TRBV7-8; 9 nucleotides agree with TRBD2. Trimming cost V 0 bases and J 4 bases; bases outside gene matches: 4. The CDR3 is made up of 16 amino acids. Per germline, CDR1 SGHVS and CDR2 FQNEAQ.

The chain couples TRBV28 to TRBJ1-4; D is undetermined. The ends were cut back, 2 bases at V and 5 bases at J, with 9 bases in the middle. This CDR3 is 14 amino acids long. Germline lookup yields CDR1 MDHEN and CDR2 SYDVKM. In DNA, the CDR3 is TGTGCCAGCAGTTTAGACATAACCAATGAAAAACTGTTTTTT. As protein: CASSLDITNEKLFF.

This clonotype came up a few times. CDR3 amino acids: CASSLGRGPTYEQYF. The CDR3, as DNA: TGTGCCAGCAGCTTAGGTCGGGGACCAACCTACGAGCAGTACTTC. V and J are TRBV7-7 and TRBJ2-7; D may be TRBD1 or TRBD2 (5 bases each). The CDR3 sequence is 15 residues long. V gave up 1 base and J gave up 2 bases, with 12 bases separating them. Germline lookup yields CDR1 SSHAT and CDR2 FNYEAQ (reference sequence).

The chain recombines TRBV7-9 with TRBJ2-3; D not certain. This CDR3 region has 14 residues. With 2 bases removed from V and 6 bases from J, the gap between germline ends came to 12 bases. The germline gives CDR1 SEHNR, CDR2 FQNEAQ (reference sequence). The CDR3 region has the DNA TGTGCCAGCAGCTTATCCCAGGATGGGGATACGCAGTATTTT. This codes for CASSLSQDGDTQYF.

This clonotype was counted between two and nine times. The V gene is TRBV4-3, the J gene TRBJ2-4; 8 nucleotides align to TRBD2. There are 16 residues in the CDR3. V dropped 4 bases and J dropped 6; count of bases not matched to a gene: 11. Germline V lookup: CDR1 LGHNA, CDR2 YSLEER. CDR3 nucleotides: TGCGCCAGCAGCCCGCATGTCGGGAGGGCGGTAAACATTCAGTACTTC. This sequence encodes CASSPHVGRAVNIQYF.

This chain's CDR3 is CAISTQDEGEAFF. CDR3 nucleotides: TGTGCCATCAGCACTCAGGACGAAGGAGAAGCTTTCTTT. The rearrangement joins TRBV10-3 to TRBJ1-1; D gene uncertain. The CDR3 covers 13 residues. The V and J ends lost 6 bases and 8 bases respectively, with 16 bases between them. Germline assignment: CDR1 ENHRY and CDR2 SYGVKD.